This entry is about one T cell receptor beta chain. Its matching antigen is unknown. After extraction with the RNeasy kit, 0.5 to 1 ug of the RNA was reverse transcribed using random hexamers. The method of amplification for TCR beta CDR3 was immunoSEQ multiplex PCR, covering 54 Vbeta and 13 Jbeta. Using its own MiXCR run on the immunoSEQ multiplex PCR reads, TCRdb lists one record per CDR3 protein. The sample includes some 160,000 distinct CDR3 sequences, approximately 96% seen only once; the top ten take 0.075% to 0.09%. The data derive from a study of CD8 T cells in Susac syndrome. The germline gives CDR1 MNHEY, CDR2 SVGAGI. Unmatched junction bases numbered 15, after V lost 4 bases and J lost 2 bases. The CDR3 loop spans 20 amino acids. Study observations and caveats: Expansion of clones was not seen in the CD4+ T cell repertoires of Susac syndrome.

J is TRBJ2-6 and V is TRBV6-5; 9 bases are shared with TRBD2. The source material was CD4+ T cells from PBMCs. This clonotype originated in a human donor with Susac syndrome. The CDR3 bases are TGTGCCAGCAGTTTGGGTGACATCTCGGGACTAGCCACTGGGGCCAACGTCCTGACTTTC. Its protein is CASSLGDISGLATGANVLTF.